This T cell receptor (beta chain) emerged from a study of PD-L1 blockade in urothelial cancer. For the study at large: The patients first took atezolizumab in about 2014, receiving 1,200 mg intravenously every 3 weeks. From 0 to 3 prior chemotherapy regimens had been given to the patients.

Germline CDR1 is MNHNS and CDR2 is SASEGT. The CDR3 is 15 amino acids. V dropped 0 bases and J dropped 5 bases, with 13 bases sitting between them. Time point meaning: peripheral blood 6 weeks after treatment start. The repertoire was sequenced with immunoSEQ multiplex PCR; TCRdb's copy has only in-frame clones and lacks some. Of around 110,000 clones listed, roughly 90% are singletons. The sample consisted of PBMCs, taken around atezolizumab (anti-PD-L1) treatment. This chain uses TRBV6-1 with TRBJ1-1; no definite D call. The source of this sequence is a man aged 55 to 70 with urothelial cancer. This CDR3 is CASSEASNSPTEAFF. Written as DNA, the CDR3 is TGTGCCAGCAGTGAAGCATCTAATTCACCGACTGAAGCTTTCTTT.